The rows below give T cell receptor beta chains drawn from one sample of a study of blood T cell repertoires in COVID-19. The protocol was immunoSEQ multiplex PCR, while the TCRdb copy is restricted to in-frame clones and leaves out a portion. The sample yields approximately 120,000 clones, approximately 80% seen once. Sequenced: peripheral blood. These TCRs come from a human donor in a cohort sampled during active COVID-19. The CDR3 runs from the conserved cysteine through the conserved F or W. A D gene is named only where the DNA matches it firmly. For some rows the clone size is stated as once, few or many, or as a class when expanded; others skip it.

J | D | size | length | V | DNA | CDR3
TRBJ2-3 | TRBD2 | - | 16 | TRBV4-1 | TGCGCCAGCAGCCAAGCCTCGATGCTAGCGGGAGATACGCAGTATTTT | CASSQASMLAGDTQYF
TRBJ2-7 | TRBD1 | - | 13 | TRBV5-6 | TGTGCCAGCAGCCCGACAGGGGTTGACGAGCAGTACTTC | CASSPTGVDEQYF
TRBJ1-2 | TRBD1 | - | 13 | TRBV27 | TGTGCCAGCAGGACAGGGGGCGCATTAGGCTACACCTTC | CASRTGGALGYTF
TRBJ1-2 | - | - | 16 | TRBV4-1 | TGCGCCAGCAGCCAAGACGAGGGTACCTCCCAGAGGGGCTACACCTTC | CASSQDEGTSQRGYTF
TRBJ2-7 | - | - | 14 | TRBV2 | TGTGCCAGCAACGACCCGGACGGGACCTACGAGCAGTACTTC | CASNDPDGTYEQYF
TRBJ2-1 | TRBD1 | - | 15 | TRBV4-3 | TGCGCCAGCAGCCAAGGGACAGGGGGCTACAATGAGCAGTTCTTC | CASSQGTGGYNEQFF
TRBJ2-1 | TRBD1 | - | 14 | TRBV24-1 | TGTGCCACCGAGGATACAGGGGTTAGCGATGAGCAGTTCTTC | CATEDTGVSDEQFF
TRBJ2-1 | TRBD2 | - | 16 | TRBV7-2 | TGTGCCAGCAGCCCGCACGGACTAGCGGGGGAGGGTGAGCAGTTCTTC | CASSPHGLAGEGEQFF
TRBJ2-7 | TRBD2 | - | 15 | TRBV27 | TGTGCCAGCAGTCCCCGGGGACTAGCGGCCTACGAGCAGTACTTC | CASSPRGLAAYEQYF
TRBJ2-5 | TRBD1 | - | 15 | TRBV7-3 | TGTGCCAGCAGCCCTAGGACAGGGGCCCAAGAGACCCAGTACTTC | CASSPRTGAQETQYF
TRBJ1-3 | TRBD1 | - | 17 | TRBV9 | TGTGCCAGCAGCTATCGACAGGGGGCCAGTTCTGGAAACACCATATATTTT | CASSYRQGASSGNTIYF
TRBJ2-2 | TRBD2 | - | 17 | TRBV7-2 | TGTGCCAGCAGCTTAGTCCCTAGCGGGACTGACACCGGGGAACTGTTTTTT | CASSLVPSGTDTGELFF
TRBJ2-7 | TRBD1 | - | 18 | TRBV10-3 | TGTGCCATCAGTCTTTTGGGGCCGATCGGGACAGGGTCCTACGAGCAGTACTTC | CAISLLGPIGTGSYEQYF
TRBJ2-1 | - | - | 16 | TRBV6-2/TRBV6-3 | TGTGCCAGCAGTGGGGGCCCTAGCGGACTTTACAATGAGCAGTTCTTC | CASSGGPSGLYNEQFF
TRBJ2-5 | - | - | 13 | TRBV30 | TGTGCCTGGAGTCCGAGGTCCGGGGAGACCCAGTACTTC | CAWSPRSGETQYF
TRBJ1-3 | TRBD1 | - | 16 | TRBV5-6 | TGTGCCAGCAGCTTGGCGACAGGGTGGGGAGGAAACACCATATATTTT | CASSLATGWGGNTIYF
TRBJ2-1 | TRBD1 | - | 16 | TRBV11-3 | TGTGCCAGCATCCAACAGGGGTTGGACTTTAAGGGTGAGCAGTTCTTC | CASIQQGLDFKGEQFF
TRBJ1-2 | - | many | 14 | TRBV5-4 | TGTGCCAGCAGCTTGGTGGGGCAGGGCCATGGCTACACCTTC | CASSLVGQGHGYTF
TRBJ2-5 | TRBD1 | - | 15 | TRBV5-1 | TGCGCCAGCAGCTTGCAGGGACAGGGGATAGAGACCCAGTACTTC | CASSLQGQGIETQYF
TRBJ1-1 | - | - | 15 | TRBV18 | TGTGCCAGCTCACCGTTTGGACAGAAGAACACTGAAGCTTTCTTT | CASSPFGQKNTEAFF
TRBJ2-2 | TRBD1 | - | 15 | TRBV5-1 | TGCGCCAGCAGCCGGGGACAGCCGAACACCGGGGAGCTGTTTTTT | CASSRGQPNTGELFF
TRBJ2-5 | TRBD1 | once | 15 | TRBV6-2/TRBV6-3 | TGTGCCAGCAGTTACGGACAGGGGATTCAAGAGACCCAGTACTTC | CASSYGQGIQETQYF